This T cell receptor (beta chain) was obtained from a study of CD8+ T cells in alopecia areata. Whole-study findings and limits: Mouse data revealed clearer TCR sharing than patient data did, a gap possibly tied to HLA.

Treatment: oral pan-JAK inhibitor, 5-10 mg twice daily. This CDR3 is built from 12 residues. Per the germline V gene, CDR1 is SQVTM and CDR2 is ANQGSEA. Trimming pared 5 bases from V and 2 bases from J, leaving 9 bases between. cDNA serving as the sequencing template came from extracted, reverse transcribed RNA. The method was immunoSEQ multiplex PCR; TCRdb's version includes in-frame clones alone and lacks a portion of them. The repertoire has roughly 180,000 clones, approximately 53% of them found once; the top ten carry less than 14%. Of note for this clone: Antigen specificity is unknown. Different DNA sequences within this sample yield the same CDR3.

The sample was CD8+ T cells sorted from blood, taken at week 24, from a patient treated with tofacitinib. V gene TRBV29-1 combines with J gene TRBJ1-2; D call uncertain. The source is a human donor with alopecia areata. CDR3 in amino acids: CSVRTENYGYTF. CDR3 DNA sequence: TGCAGCGTTAGGACCGAGAACTATGGCTACACCTTC.